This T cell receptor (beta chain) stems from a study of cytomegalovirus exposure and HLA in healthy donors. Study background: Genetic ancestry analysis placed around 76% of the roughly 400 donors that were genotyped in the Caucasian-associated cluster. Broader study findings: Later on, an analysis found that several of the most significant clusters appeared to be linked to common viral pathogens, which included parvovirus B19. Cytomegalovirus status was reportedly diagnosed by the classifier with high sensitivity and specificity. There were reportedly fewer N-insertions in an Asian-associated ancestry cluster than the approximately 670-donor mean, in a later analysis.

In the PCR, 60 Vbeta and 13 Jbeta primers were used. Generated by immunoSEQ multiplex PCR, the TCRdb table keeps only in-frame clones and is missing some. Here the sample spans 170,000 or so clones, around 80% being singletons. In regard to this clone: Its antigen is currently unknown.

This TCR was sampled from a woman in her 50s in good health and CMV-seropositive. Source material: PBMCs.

This chain's CDR3 is CAIRTGANEKLFF. CDR3 nucleotide sequence: TGTGCCATCAGGACAGGGGCAAATGAAAAACTGTTTTTT. The genes are TRBV10-3 and TRBJ1-4; 8 nucleotides match TRBD1. The germline gives CDR1 ENHRY, CDR2 SYGVKD. The CDR3 consists of 13 residues. V gave up 6 bases and J gave up 5 bases; unmatched junction bases: 2.